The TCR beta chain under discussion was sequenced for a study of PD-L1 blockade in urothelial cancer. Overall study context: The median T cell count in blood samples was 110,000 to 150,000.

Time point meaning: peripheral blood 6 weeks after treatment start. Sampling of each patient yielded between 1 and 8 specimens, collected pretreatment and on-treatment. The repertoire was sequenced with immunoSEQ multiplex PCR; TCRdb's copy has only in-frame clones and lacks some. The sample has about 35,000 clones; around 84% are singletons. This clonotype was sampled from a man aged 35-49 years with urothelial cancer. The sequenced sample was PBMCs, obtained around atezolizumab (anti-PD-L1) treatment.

CDR3 sequence: CASTHTGTSVNEQFF. The CDR3, as DNA: TGTGCCAGTACCCACACGGGGACTAGCGTCAATGAGCAGTTCTTC. The gene calls are TRBV19 and TRBJ2-1, with TRBD2 identical over 10 bases. V trimming: 7 bases; J trimming: 6 bases; junction bases outside the gene matches: 9. Looked up from germline, CDR1 is LNHDA and CDR2 is SQIVND (reference sequence). This CDR3 spans 15 amino acids.